This T cell receptor beta chain emerged from a study of molecular identifiers for immune sequencing clone quantification. Study details: In replicates, RNA from around 18,000 or 91,000 naive CD8 cells was divided five ways and four parts were sequenced.

It was with previously described methods and listed TCR primers that bulk TCR libraries were made. A single record per CDR3 protein comes from TCRdb applying MiXCR to the PCR reads. Of 300,000 to 400,000 distinct CDR3 sequences in the sample, roughly 24% were seen once. Germline values: CDR1 SGHAT, CDR2 FQNNGV. The CDR3 has 16 amino acids. V was clipped by 1 base and J by 5 bases; unmatched bases: 9. Between roughly 19,000 and 1,100,000 sorted cells, with 10%, 30% or 50% RNA, yielded naive CD8 libraries. Naive CD8 T cell sorting was performed on the CD8+CD4-CCR7+CD45RA+ phenotype. The origin of this receptor is a human donor in good health. Some libraries in this study had Jurkat cell RNA spiked in. Source material: naive CD8+ T cells from blood, with Jurkat cell RNA spiked in. Subset defined: FACS-sorted CD8+CD4-CCR7+CD45RA+ naive T cells. The V call is TRBV11-2, the J call TRBJ2-7; 9 positions agree with TRBD1. The CDR3 nucleotides read TGTGCCAGCAGCTTAGCCCCATCGGGACAGGGCCACGAGCAGTACTTC. Amino acid sequence: CASSLAPSGQGHEQYF.